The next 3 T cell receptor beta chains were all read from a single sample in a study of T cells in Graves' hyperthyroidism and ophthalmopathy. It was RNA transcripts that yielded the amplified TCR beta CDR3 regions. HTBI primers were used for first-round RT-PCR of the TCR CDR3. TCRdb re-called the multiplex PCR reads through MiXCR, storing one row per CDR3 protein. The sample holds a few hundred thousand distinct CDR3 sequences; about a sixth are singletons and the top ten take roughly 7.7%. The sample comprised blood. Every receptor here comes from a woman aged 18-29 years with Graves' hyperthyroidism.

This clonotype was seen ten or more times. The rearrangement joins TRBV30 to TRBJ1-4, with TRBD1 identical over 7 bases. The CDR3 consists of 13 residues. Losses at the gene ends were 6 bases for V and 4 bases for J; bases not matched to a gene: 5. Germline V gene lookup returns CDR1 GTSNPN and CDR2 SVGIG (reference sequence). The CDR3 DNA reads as TGTGCCTGCAGACAGGGAGGTAATGAAAAACTGTTTTTT. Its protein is CACRQGGNEKLFF. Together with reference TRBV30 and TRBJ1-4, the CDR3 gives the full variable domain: SQTIHQWPATLVQPVGSPLSLECTVEGTSNPNLYWYRQAAGRGLQLLFYSVGIGQISSEVPQNLSASRPQDRQFILSSKKLLLSDSGFYLCACRQGGNEKLFFGSGTQLSVL.

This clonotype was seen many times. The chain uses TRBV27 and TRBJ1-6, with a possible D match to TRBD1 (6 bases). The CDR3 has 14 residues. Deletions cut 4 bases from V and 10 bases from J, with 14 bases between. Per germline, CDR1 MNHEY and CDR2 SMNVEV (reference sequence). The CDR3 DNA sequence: TGTGCCAGCAGTTCCCTGGGGGGCAGATCACCCCTCCACTTT. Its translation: CASSSLGGRSPLHF.

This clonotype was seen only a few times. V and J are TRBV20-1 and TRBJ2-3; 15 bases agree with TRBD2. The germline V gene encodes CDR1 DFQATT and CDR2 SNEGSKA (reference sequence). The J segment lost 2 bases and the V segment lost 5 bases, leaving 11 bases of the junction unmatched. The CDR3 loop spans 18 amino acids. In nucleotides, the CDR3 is TGCAGTGCTTCTTCGCAGGGACTAGCGGGGGGACTCACAGATACGCAGTATTTT. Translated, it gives CSASSQGLAGGLTDTQYF.